Here is one T cell receptor beta chain with its context. Its cognate antigen is unknown. Time point of the sample: pre-sensitization, week 0. Treatment here: therapeutic diphenylcyclopropenone sensitization with weekly scalp DPC. Donors were 18 to 70-year-old alopecia patients suitable for DPC. The library tagged each cDNA molecule with unique molecular identifiers. TCRdb re-called the RACE reads through MiXCR, storing one row per CDR3 protein. The sample has tens of thousands of distinct CDR3 sequences, more than 7.5% seen once; the top ten hold around 9.6%. This entry is derived from a study of human T cells and chemical hapten exposure. Study-wide context: Upper-back patch tests with 0.01% DPC were read at 6 days. Study findings and constraints: Alopecia affected the donors, so their immune response may differ from healthy people's.

The germline V gene encodes CDR1 LGHNA and CDR2 YSLEER. V shed 1 base and J shed 2 bases, with 21 bases lying between them. CDR3 length: 18 residues. The material sequenced was whole blood, taken in connection with sensitization to the hapten diphenylcyclopropenone (DPC). The J gene is TRBJ2-7, the V gene TRBV4-3, with D possibly TRBD2 on 6 matching bases. The clonotype comes from a man aged 35 to 55 with alopecia areata. Some clones in this sample may be carry-over from other donors' samples. The CDR3 sequence is CASSQVWGISGVTYEQYF. The CDR3 bases are TGCGCCAGCAGCCAAGTTTGGGGAATATCGGGGGTTACCTACGAGCAGTACTTC.